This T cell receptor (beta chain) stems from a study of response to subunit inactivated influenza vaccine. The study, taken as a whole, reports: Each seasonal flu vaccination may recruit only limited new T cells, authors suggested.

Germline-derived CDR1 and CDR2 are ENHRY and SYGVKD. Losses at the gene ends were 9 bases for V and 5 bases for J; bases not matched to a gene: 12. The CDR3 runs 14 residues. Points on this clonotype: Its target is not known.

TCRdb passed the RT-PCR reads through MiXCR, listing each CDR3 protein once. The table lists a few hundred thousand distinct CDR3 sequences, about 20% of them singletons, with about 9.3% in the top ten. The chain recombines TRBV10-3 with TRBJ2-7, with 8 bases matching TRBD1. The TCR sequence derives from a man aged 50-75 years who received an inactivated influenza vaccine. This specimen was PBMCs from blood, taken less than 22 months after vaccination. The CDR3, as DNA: TGTGCCATTTCCCGACAGGGGAACACACACGAGCAGTACTTC. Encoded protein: CAISRQGNTHEQYF.